Below, 12 T cell receptor beta chains from the same sample are listed, as sequenced in a study of T cells in localized non-small cell lung cancer. Here immunoSEQ multiplex PCR was the method, and the copy in TCRdb shows in-frame clones only, minus some. The sample includes tens of thousands of clones, 70% to 90% of them seen just once. The specimen comprised peripheral blood, sampled before any cancer treatment. The receptors come from a female donor of 60 years or more with stage III squamous cell lung carcinoma.

The CDR3 loop reads CASSQDLAAGATYGYTF. CDR3 coding DNA: TGCGCCAGCAGCCAAGATCTTGCGGCGGGGGCGACCTATGGCTACACCTTC. This chain uses TRBV4-1 with TRBJ1-2; maybe TRBD1 (6 bases). Germline V gene sequence: CDR1 MGHRA, CDR2 YSYEKL. The CDR3 totals 17 residues. V lost 0 bases and J lost 4, with 18 bases in between.

The V and J genes are TRBV15 and TRBJ1-1; tentatively, D is TRBD1 (5 bases). CDR1 is LNHNV, CDR2 YYDKDF, per germline (reference sequence). The germline V and J ends were trimmed by 8 bases and 7 bases, with 11 bases remaining between them. The length of the CDR3 is 11 residues. The CDR3 is CATRGGFEAFF. In DNA form, the CDR3 reads TGTGCCACCCGTGGGGGATTTGAAGCTTTCTTT.

This clone was recorded once. This rearrangement joins TRBV29-1 to TRBJ1-2; no reliable D call. This CDR3 contains 14 residues. Looked up from germline, CDR1 is SQVTM and CDR2 is ANQGSEA. Trimming stripped 4 bases from V and 2 bases from J, with 14 bases between. CDR3 bases: TGCAGCGTTGGGTCAGACCCACCCAACTATGGCTACACCTTC. Its protein is CSVGSDPPNYGYTF.

The chain recombines TRBV7-2 with TRBJ1-2, with 9 bases that match TRBD1. The trim removed 3 bases at V and 6 bases at J, leaving 5 bases unmatched. Germline CDR1 is SGHTA and CDR2 is FQGNSA. The CDR3 length is 14 residues. The CDR3 nucleotides read TGTGCCAGCAGCTTCACAGGGGGCGGGGATGGCTACACCTTC. It translates to CASSFTGGGDGYTF. Based on the CDR3 plus reference TRBV7-2 and TRBJ1-2, the full variable domain is GAGVSQSPSNKVTEKGKDVELRCDPISGHTALYWYRQSLGQGLEFLIYFQGNSAPDKSGLPSDRFSAERTGGSVSTLTIQRTQQEDSAVYLCASSFTGGGDGYTFGSGTRLTVV.

The chain carries TRBV6-5 and TRBJ2-7, with TRBD2 matching over 8 bases. This CDR3 has 13 residues. Germline lookup yields CDR1 MNHEY and CDR2 SVGAGI. V was pared by 3 bases and J by 5 bases, with 3 bases of the junction left unmatched. The CDR3 sequence: CASSYGSGNEQYF. The CDR3 coding sequence is TGTGCCAGCAGTTATGGTAGCGGGAACGAGCAGTACTTC.

The chain uses TRBV5-1 and TRBJ2-1; a possible D gene is TRBD2 (5 bases). V lost 2 bases, J lost 3 bases, and 15 bases lay in between. The CDR3 has 16 amino acids. The germline CDR1 and CDR2 sequences are SGHRS and YFSETQ. Here the CDR3 reads CASSFLSGDGYNEQFF. The CDR3 DNA reads as TGCGCCAGCAGCTTTCTTTCCGGGGATGGCTACAATGAGCAGTTCTTC.

The V call is TRBV4-1, the J call TRBJ2-3; TRBD2 agrees at 9 bases. The ends lost 1 base at V and 2 bases at J; junction bases unmatched: 4. Germline V CDR1 and CDR2: MGHRA, YSYEKL. The CDR3 sequence is 16 residues long. The CDR3 bases are TGCGCCAGCAGCCAAGCACTAGCGGGTCCCACAGATACGCAGTATTTT. Translation: CASSQALAGPTDTQYF.

The sample holds one count of this clone. The rearrangement uses TRBV7-2 and TRBJ2-3; D possibly corresponds to TRBD2 (6 bases). CDR3 length: 16 amino acids. Germline lookup yields CDR1 SGHTA and CDR2 FQGNSA. V was trimmed by 4 bases and J by 4 bases, leaving 18 bases between them. The CDR3: CASSSYRRVGADTQYF. The CDR3 DNA reads TGTGCCAGCAGCTCGTATAGGAGGGTCGGGGCAGATACGCAGTATTTT.

The gene calls are TRBV6-5 and TRBJ1-1; the D gene is possibly TRBD1 (6 bases). The CDR3 length is 12 residues. Germline CDR1 and CDR2: MNHEY and SVGAGI. Trimming stripped 4 bases from V and 7 bases from J, with 10 bases between. CDR3 amino acids: CASSFPRGEAFF. CDR3 nucleotides: TGTGCCAGCAGTTTCCCCAGGGGTGAAGCTTTCTTT.

This clone was seen only once. The V gene is TRBV11-2, the J gene TRBJ2-1; 9 nucleotides line up with TRBD2. The CDR3 spans 19 residues. The germline CDR1 and CDR2 sequences are SGHAT and FQNNGV. V shed 5 bases and J 0 bases; nucleotides not matched to a gene: 14. The CDR3: CASSHVVVAGVSSYNEQFF. CDR3 sequence (DNA): TGTGCCAGCAGCCACGTTGTAGTAGCGGGAGTGAGCTCCTACAATGAGCAGTTCTTC. The whole variable domain, filled in from reference TRBV11-2 and TRBJ2-1, reads EAGVAQSPRYKIIEKRQSVAFWCNPISGHATLYWYQQILGQGPKLLIQFQNNGVVDDSQLPKDRFSAERLKGVDSTLKIQPAKLEDSAVYLCASSHVVVAGVSSYNEQFFGPGTRLTVL.

This clone was seen a single time. V gene TRBV30 combines with J gene TRBJ2-2, with D unresolved. Germline CDR1 reads GTSNPN; CDR2 reads SVGIG (reference sequence). Trimming removed 0 bases from V and 6 bases from J, with 5 bases in between. The CDR3 loop spans 12 amino acids. This chain's CDR3 is CAWSVKPGELFF. CDR3 DNA sequence: TGTGCCTGGAGTGTAAAGCCCGGGGAGCTGTTTTTT.

The CDR3 nucleotides read TGTGCCAGTAGTATACCGGCTAGCGGGAGGTTAAATGAGCAGTTCTTC. Amino acids: CASSIPASGRLNEQFF. This rearrangement joins TRBV19 to TRBJ2-1; 11 nucleotides align to TRBD2. Germline V gene data show CDR1 as LNHDA and CDR2 as SQIVND (reference sequence). The V segment lost 2 bases and the J segment 7 bases; nucleotides outside the gene matches: 7. The CDR3 is 16 residues long.